Listed here is a single T cell receptor (beta chain). Its antigen is not identified. This entry belongs to a study of T cell responses to AZD1222 COVID-19 vaccine. The study's findings and limits: Spike was spanned by vaccine-associated CD4 TCRs, with dominance at 160-218 and 743-854. Donors were chiefly white British, with a greater number of females, and clonal diversity was perhaps underestimated. Repertoire sampling occurred only after the peak T cell response. Spike-specific TCR breadth and depth were elevated following two AZD1222 doses.

This CDR3 spans 14 amino acids. Trimming cost V 0 bases and J 6 bases, with 9 bases left between them. TCRdb's copy holds only in-frame clones and misses some; the assay was immunoSEQ multiplex PCR. The repertoire holds 170,000 or so clones, about 93% seen once, with about 1% in the top ten. The material sequenced was peripheral blood, taken 28 days after the second dose of the MenACWY control vaccine. V is TRBV23-1 and J is TRBJ1-5; D remains ambiguous. TRBV23-1 is annotated as an ORF whose role is uncertain. The source of this sequence is an adult who received the MenACWY meningococcal vaccine as a control. Here the CDR3 DNA reads TGCGCCAGCAGTCAATCGCCCCAAGGTCAGCCCCAGCATTTT. It encodes CASSQSPQGQPQHF.